This entry lists 13 T cell receptor beta chains sequenced from one sample in a study of T-cell memory formation after mild COVID-19. TCRdb independently ran MiXCR on the 5' RACE reads; one entry per CDR3 protein. This table has around 7,200 distinct CDR3 sequences, 30% to 40% appearing once. Sequences were obtained from PBMCs or a T cell subset sorted from them (not recorded which). The receptors here all came from an adult woman who had mild COVID-19 (a few samples of this study predate the infection). Cell type and time point are not known.

This clonotype is judged medium-sized. The chain combines TRBV7-2 with TRBJ2-7; D is uncertain. This CDR3 region has 11 residues. V was pared by 7 bases and J by 4 bases, with 8 bases between. In germline, CDR1 is SGHTA, CDR2 FQGNSA. The CDR3 DNA follows: TGTGCCAGCACCCAGGCGTACGAGCAGTACTTC. Translating it yields CASTQAYEQYF.

This clonotype was seen at least ten times. The rearrangement uses TRBV19 and TRBJ2-7, with D tentatively TRBD1 (6 bases). This CDR3 spans 16 amino acids. The V gene's germline CDR1 is LNHDA and CDR2 SQIVND (reference sequence). V was cut by 5 bases and J by 0 bases, with 17 bases left in between. DNA for the CDR3: TGTGCCAGTAGTGCCACAGAACAGGGTGGCTCCTACGAGCAGTACTTC. This encodes CASSATEQGGSYEQYF.

The count of this clonotype is one. The junction differs from germline at one of its ends, possibly a read error. This sequence joins TRBV5-1 and TRBJ2-5; D is perhaps TRBD1 (5 bases). This CDR3 has 12 amino acids. CDR1 is SGHRS, CDR2 YFSETQ, per germline. As DNA, the CDR3 is TGCGCCAGCAGCCACACACTGGACACGATTGTCTTC. It is translated as CASSHTLDTIVF.

V and J are TRBV7-2 and TRBJ2-5; 8 positions match TRBD1. V lost 5 bases, J lost 2 bases, and 7 bases stayed unmatched. There are 15 residues in the CDR3. Per germline, CDR1 SGHTA and CDR2 FQGNSA. The CDR3, as DNA: TGTGCCAGCAGCCCGCGACAGGGGAGGCAAGAGACCCAGTACTTC. Translation: CASSPRQGRQETQYF.

In this sample, this clonotype is medium-sized. This chain joins TRBV7-6 and TRBJ2-5; D perhaps matches TRBD2 (5 bases). This CDR3 region has 14 residues. V was cut by 0 bases and J by 5 bases, with 10 bases left in between. CDR1 and CDR2 (germline): SGHVS, FNYEAQ. CDR3: CASSLARGRETQYF. The CDR3 coding sequence is TGTGCCAGCAGCTTAGCGCGAGGGCGGGAGACCCAGTACTTC.

This chain uses TRBV5-1 with TRBJ2-6, with TRBD2 as a possible D gene (6 bases). Trimming removed 6 bases at V and 3 bases at J, with 10 bases between. From germline, CDR1 is SGHRS and CDR2 YFSETQ. This CDR3 has 14 residues. The CDR3 loop is CASNQGGGANVLTF. The CDR3 nucleotides read TGCGCCAGCAACCAGGGAGGTGGGGCCAACGTCCTGACTTTC. The complete variable domain, with remaining parts taken from reference TRBV5-1 and TRBJ2-6, reads KAGVTQTPRYLIKTRGQQVTLSCSPISGHRSVSWYQQTPGQGLQFLFEYFSETQRNKGNFPGRFSGRQFSNSRSEMNVSTLELGDSALYLCASNQGGGANVLTFGAGSRLTVL.

The sample holds many counts of this clonotype. The CDR3 here is CATSRDMTASYNSPLHF. Here the CDR3 DNA reads TGTGCCACCAGCAGAGATATGACAGCGTCATATAATTCACCCCTCCACTTT. V usage is TRBV15 and J usage is TRBJ1-6; TRBD1 might be the D (5 bases). The V end was cut by 0 bases, the J end by 4 bases, with 13 bases between. The CDR3 has 17 amino acids. Germline values: CDR1 LNHNV, CDR2 YYDKDF (reference sequence).

This clonotype is classed as medium-sized. This sequence joins TRBV7-3 and TRBJ2-1; D is unclear. The CDR3 runs 12 residues. The germline V gene encodes CDR1 SGHTA and CDR2 FQGTGA. V was cut by 2 bases and J by 4 bases, with 3 bases left in between. CDR3 nucleotide sequence: TGTGCCAGCAGCTTATATTACAATGAGCAGTTCTTC. It is translated as CASSLYYNEQFF. Supplemented by reference TRBV7-3 and TRBJ2-1, the full variable domain reads GAGVSQTPSNKVTEKGKYVELRCDPISGHTALYWYRQSLGQGPEFLIYFQGTGAADDSGLPNDRFFAVRPEGSVSTLKIQRTERGDSAVYLCASSLYYNEQFFGPGTRLTVL.

This clonotype was counted at least ten times. The J gene is TRBJ1-3, the V gene TRBV18; possible D gene TRBD1, 6 bases. The CDR3 sequence is 15 residues long. CDR1 is KGHSH, CDR2 LQKENI, per germline. Trimming pared 8 bases from V and 4 bases from J, leaving 18 bases between. This CDR3 reads CASKPGHGLGNTIYF. The CDR3 nucleotides read TGTGCCAGCAAACCGGGACACGGCCTCGGAAACACCATATATTTT.

This clonotype ranks as medium-sized. The chain carries TRBV7-2 and TRBJ2-2; TRBD2 is a possible D gene (6 bases). Germline V gene lookup returns CDR1 SGHTA and CDR2 FQGNSA. The CDR3 runs 16 residues. V was clipped by 5 bases and J by 3 bases, with 16 bases between them. The CDR3 protein is CASSHLAYLDTGELFF. The CDR3, as DNA: TGTGCCAGCAGCCATCTAGCGTACCTGGACACCGGGGAGCTGTTTTTT.

This clonotype came up many times. This chain joins TRBV27 and TRBJ1-4; 8 positions match TRBD1. V was clipped by 1 base and J by 0 bases; unmatched bases: 10. Germline V CDR1 and CDR2: MNHEY, SMNVEV (reference sequence). The length of the CDR3 is 19 residues. In nucleotides, the CDR3 is TGTGCCAGCAGTTTATGTGACAGGGGCGCGCCTTCAACTAATGAAAAACTGTTTTTT. Amino acid sequence: CASSLCDRGAPSTNEKLFF.

This clonotype was recorded at least ten times. The gene calls are TRBV24-1 and TRBJ2-3, with D hard to call. The CDR3 covers 13 residues. V was clipped by 7 bases and J by 5 bases, with 12 bases between them. Germline CDR1 is KGHDR and CDR2 is SFDVKD. The DNA of the CDR3 is TGTGCCACCAGCGCGACCGTAAGAGATACGCAGTATTTT. This gives the protein CATSATVRDTQYF.

The CDR3 bases are TGTGCCAGCAGCTTGAGCTCCGGGACAGGGAACTACGAGCAGTACTTC. It yields the protein CASSLSSGTGNYEQYF. This chain uses TRBV7-8 with TRBJ2-7, with 9 bases aligning to TRBD1. CDR3 length equals 16 residues. CDR1 SGHVS and CDR2 FQNEAQ come from the germline V gene. V trimming: 3 bases; J trimming: 3 bases; junction bases outside the gene matches: 9.